This passage covers 16 T cell receptor beta chains from one sample sequenced in a study of response to subunit inactivated influenza vaccine listed by TCRdb under 2018. The library was built by means of RT-PCR. The data were produced on an Illumina HiSeq 2500. TCRdb reanalyzed the raw reads on its own, using fastp at Q25 for trimming and MiXCR for clone calling, and kept in-frame beta chains. Identical CDR3 protein sequences are pooled into one entry, listed with their most common genes and DNA. The sample table records around 570,000 distinct CDR3 sequences; about 11% of these occur just once. The top ten constitute approximately 11% of the sample. Separately, the same data were catalogued under a study of T cells expressing NK-cell markers. Reported in the second study: The TCR beta cDNA libraries were made using 5'RACE template switching, a step that added both a universal primer site and unique molecular identifiers.

Sequenced material: PBMCs from blood, taken on the day of vaccination. These receptors were taken from a man in his fifties or sixties who received an inactivated influenza vaccine. Donor details come from another sample of the same person, matched by shared clones.

This rearrangement joins TRBV3-1 to TRBJ2-5; D gene uncertain. The CDR3 is 13 residues long. The germline CDR1 and CDR2 sequences are LGHDT and YNNKEL (reference sequence). Trimming took off 8 bases at V and 5 bases at J, with 15 bases between the two ends. The CDR3 DNA is TGTGCCAGCTTAGACCATCCACAGGAGACCCAGTACTTC. The encoded protein is CASLDHPQETQYF.

CDR3 amino acids: CASSLGGRRGSFEQYF. The CDR3, as DNA: TGCGCCAGCAGCTTGGGTGGTCGGCGCGGGAGTTTCGAGCAGTACTTC. This chain links TRBV5-1 with TRBJ2-7; TRBD2 matches 7 bases. The CDR3 is made up of 16 amino acids. The germline V gene encodes CDR1 SGHRS and CDR2 YFSETQ. V lost 0 bases to trimming and J lost 6 bases; unmatched junction nucleotides: 12.

This clonotype has only a few counts. The chain combines TRBV10-1 with TRBJ1-1; 8 nucleotides align to TRBD1. The V and J ends lost 3 bases and 3 bases, in that order; junction bases with no gene match: 3. The germline V gene encodes CDR1 WNHNN and CDR2 SYGVQD (reference sequence). CDR3 length: 14 residues. This CDR3 reads CASSDGQGYTEAFF. In DNA, the CDR3 is TGCGCCAGCAGTGATGGACAGGGTTACACTGAAGCTTTCTTT.

In this sample, this clonotype turned up many times. V gene TRBV4-1 combines with J gene TRBJ2-3; 11 bases line up with TRBD1. CDR1 and CDR2 from the germline V gene are MGHRA and YSYEKL. V lost 0 bases, J lost 3 bases, and 20 bases stayed unmatched. The CDR3 has 22 amino acids. The CDR3 here is CASSQDWPDRGQGPAETDTQYF. The CDR3 region has the DNA TGCGCCAGCAGCCAAGATTGGCCGGACAGGGGGCAGGGCCCGGCGGAAACAGATACGCAGTATTTT.

In its sample, this clonotype was seen many times. The chain employs TRBV29-1 and TRBJ2-3; 9 bases are shared with TRBD2. The germline CDR1 and CDR2 sequences are SQVTM and ANQGSEA. V trimming: 0 bases; J trimming: 3 bases; junction bases outside the gene matches: 4. This CDR3 region has 15 residues. Here the CDR3 reads CSVEDRGGGTDTQYF. The CDR3 DNA reads as TGCAGCGTTGAAGACCGCGGGGGGGGTACAGATACGCAGTATTTT.

V gene TRBV20-1 combines with J gene TRBJ2-3; D remains ambiguous. The CDR3 sequence is 11 residues long. With 3 bases removed from V and 4 bases from J, the gap between germline ends came to 5 bases. Germline-derived CDR1 and CDR2 are DFQATT and SNEGSKA (reference sequence). DNA of the CDR3: TGCAGTGCTAGCCTTCCAGATACGCAGTATTTT. It yields the protein CSASLPDTQYF.

The rearrangement links TRBV20-1 to TRBJ2-3; 7 nucleotides agree with TRBD1. Germline V gives CDR1 DFQATT, CDR2 SNEGSKA (reference sequence). J was trimmed by 4 bases and V by 4 bases; bases with no gene match: 11. The CDR3 contains 15 residues. Here the CDR3 reads CSAIPLDRVPDTQYF. The CDR3 DNA is TGCAGTGCTATCCCTCTAGACAGGGTCCCAGATACGCAGTATTTT.

In this sample, this clonotype turned up many times. The genes are TRBV3-1 and TRBJ1-1; D ambiguous. This CDR3 is built from 11 residues. V was shortened by 2 bases and J by 11 bases, with 9 bases between the two germline ends. Germline CDR1 reads LGHDT; CDR2 reads YNNKEL (reference sequence). The CDR3 reads CASSQFGRAFF. The CDR3 DNA reads as TGTGCCAGCAGCCAATTTGGACGGGCTTTCTTT.

This chain connects TRBV5-1 to TRBJ2-5, with D perhaps TRBD1 or TRBD2 (5 bases each). This CDR3 has 15 residues. The V end was cut by 3 bases, the J end by 1 base, with 13 bases between. CDR1 and CDR2 (germline): SGHRS, YFSETQ. CDR3 bases: TGCGCCAGCAGCTCCGTCGCGAGGGGCCAAGAGACCCAGTACTTC. It yields the protein CASSSVARGQETQYF.

This clonotype was seen many times. The V and J genes are TRBV4-2 and TRBJ2-2; weak D call: TRBD1 (5 bases). With 6 bases removed from V and 7 bases from J, the gap between germline ends came to 15 bases. Germline-derived CDR1 and CDR2 are LGHNA and YNFKEQ. There are 14 residues in the CDR3. Here the CDR3 reads CASSYQDGHGELFF. CDR3 coding DNA: TGTGCCAGCAGTTACCAGGACGGACACGGGGAGCTGTTTTTT.

Many counts were recorded for this clonotype. The genes are TRBV20-1 and TRBJ2-3, with D perhaps TRBD2 (6 bases). Trimming pared 2 bases from V and 0 bases from J, leaving 9 bases between. The CDR3 sequence is 14 residues long. Germline lookup yields CDR1 DFQATT and CDR2 SNEGSKA (reference sequence). CDR3 amino acids: CSARRRGSTDTQYF. The DNA for the CDR3 is TGCAGTGCTAGAAGGAGGGGTAGCACAGATACGCAGTATTTT.

Only a few counts were recorded for this clonotype. At one end, the junction sequence differs from germline, possibly due to a read error. V usage is TRBV7-7 and J usage is TRBJ2-2; D possibly corresponds to TRBD1 (6 bases). This CDR3 spans 17 amino acids. Germline V gives CDR1 SSHAT, CDR2 FNYEAQ (reference sequence). In DNA, the CDR3 is TGTGCTAGCAGCGCCCTCAGCGGACAGCCGCGCGGGGGGGAGCTGTTTTTT. Its translation is CASSALSGQPRGGELFF.

This chain uses TRBV3-1 with TRBJ2-3, with D maybe TRBD1 (6 bases). The CDR3 runs to 14 residues. Trimming pared 5 bases from V and 0 bases from J, leaving 9 bases between. CDR1 LGHDT and CDR2 YNNKEL come from the germline V gene (reference sequence). The CDR3 reads CASSTGHSTDTQYF. CDR3 sequence (DNA): TGTGCCAGCAGCACGGGACATAGCACAGATACGCAGTATTTT.

The chain joins TRBV7-2 to TRBJ2-2, with 11 bases matching TRBD2. Germline V gene data show CDR1 as SGHTA and CDR2 as FQGNSA. J gave up 1 base and V 6 bases, and 4 bases lay outside the gene matches. The CDR3 totals 16 residues. Here the CDR3 DNA reads TGTGCCAGCAGAACTAGCGGGAGTAGGAACACCGGGGAGCTGTTTTTT. This sequence encodes CASRTSGSRNTGELFF.

This clonotype was observed a few times. J is TRBJ2-5 and V is TRBV27, with 8 bases matching TRBD2. There are 12 residues in the CDR3. The germline V gene has CDR1 MNHEY and CDR2 SMNVEV (reference sequence). The CDR3 loop is CDELADKETQYF. DNA of the CDR3: TGTGACGAACTAGCGGATAAAGAGACCCAGTACTTC.

This clonotype was picked up many times. The J gene is TRBJ1-5, the V gene TRBV7-8, with D hard to call. This CDR3 is 15 amino acids long. CDR1 SGHVS and CDR2 FQNEAQ come from the germline V gene. V gave up 1 base and J gave up 4 bases, with 11 bases separating them. This chain's CDR3 is CASSLERAGNQPQHF. The CDR3 DNA sequence: TGTGCCAGCAGCTTAGAAAGGGCTGGGAATCAGCCCCAGCATTTT. Drawing the rest from reference TRBV7-8 and TRBJ1-5, the complete variable domain is GAGVSQSPRYKVAKRGQDVALRCDPISGHVSLFWYQQALGQGPEFLTYFQNEAQLDKSGLPSDRFFAERPEGSVSTLKIQRTQQEDSAVYLCASSLERAGNQPQHFGDGTRLSIL.